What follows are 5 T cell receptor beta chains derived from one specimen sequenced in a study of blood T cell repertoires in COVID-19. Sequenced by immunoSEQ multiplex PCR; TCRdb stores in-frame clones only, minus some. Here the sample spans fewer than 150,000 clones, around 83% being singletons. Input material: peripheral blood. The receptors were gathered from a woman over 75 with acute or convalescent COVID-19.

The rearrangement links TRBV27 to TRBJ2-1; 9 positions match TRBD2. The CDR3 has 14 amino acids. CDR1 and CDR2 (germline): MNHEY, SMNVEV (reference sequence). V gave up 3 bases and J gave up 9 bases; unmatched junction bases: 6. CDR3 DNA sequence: TGTGCCAGCAGTTTTGGACTAGCGAGGGGTGAGCAGTTCTTC. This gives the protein CASSFGLARGEQFF.

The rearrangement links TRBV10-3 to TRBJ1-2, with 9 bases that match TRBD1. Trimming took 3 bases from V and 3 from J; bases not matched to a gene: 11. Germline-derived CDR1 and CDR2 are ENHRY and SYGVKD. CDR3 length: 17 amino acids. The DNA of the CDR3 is TGTGCCATCAGTGAAAACCGGGACAGGGACCCCTACTATGGCTACACCTTC. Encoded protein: CAISENRDRDPYYGYTF.

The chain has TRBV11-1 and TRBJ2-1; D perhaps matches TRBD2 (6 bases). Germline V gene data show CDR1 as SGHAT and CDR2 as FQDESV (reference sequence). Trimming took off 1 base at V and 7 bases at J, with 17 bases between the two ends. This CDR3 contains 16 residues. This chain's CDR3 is CASSLDPALGGNEQFF. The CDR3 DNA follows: TGTGCCAGCAGCTTAGATCCGGCACTTGGGGGGAATGAGCAGTTCTTC.

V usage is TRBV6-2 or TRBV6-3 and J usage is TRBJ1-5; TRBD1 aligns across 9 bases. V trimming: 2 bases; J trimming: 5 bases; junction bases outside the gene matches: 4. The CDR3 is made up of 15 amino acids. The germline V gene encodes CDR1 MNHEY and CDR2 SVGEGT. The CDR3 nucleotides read TGTGCCAGCAGTTACGACAGGGGGTATGATCAGCCCCAGCATTTT. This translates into CASSYDRGYDQPQHF.

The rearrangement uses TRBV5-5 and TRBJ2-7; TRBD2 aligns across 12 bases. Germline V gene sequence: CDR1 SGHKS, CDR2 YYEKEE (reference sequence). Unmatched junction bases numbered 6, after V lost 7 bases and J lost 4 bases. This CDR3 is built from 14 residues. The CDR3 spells CASQKTSGSYEQYF. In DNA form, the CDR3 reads TGTGCCAGCCAAAAGACTAGCGGGAGTTACGAGCAGTACTTC.